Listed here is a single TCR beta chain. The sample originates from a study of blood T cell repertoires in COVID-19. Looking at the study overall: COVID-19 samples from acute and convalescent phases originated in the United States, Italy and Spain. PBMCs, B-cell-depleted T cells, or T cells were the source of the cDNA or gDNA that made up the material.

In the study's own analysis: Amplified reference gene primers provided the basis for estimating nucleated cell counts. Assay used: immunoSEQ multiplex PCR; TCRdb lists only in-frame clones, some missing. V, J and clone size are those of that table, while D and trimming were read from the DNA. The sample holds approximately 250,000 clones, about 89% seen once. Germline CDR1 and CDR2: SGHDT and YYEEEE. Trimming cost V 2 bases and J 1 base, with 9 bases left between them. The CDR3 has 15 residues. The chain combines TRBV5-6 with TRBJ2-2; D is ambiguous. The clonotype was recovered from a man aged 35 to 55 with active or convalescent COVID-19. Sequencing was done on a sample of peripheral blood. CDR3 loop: CASSFPPGNTGELFF. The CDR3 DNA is TGTGCCAGCAGCTTCCCCCCCGGGAACACCGGGGAGCTGTTTTTT.